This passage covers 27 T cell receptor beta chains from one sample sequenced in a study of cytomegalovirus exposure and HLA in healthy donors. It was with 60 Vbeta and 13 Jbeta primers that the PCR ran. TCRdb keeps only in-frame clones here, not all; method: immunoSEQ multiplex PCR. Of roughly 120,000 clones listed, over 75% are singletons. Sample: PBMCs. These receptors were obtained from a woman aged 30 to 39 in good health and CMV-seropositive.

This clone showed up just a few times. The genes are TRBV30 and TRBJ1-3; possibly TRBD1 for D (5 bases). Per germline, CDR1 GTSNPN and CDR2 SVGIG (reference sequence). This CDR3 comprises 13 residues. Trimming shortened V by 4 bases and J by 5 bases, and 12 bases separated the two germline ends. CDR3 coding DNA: TGTGCCTGGACAGGGCCGTATAGAAACACCATATATTTT. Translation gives CAWTGPYRNTIYF.

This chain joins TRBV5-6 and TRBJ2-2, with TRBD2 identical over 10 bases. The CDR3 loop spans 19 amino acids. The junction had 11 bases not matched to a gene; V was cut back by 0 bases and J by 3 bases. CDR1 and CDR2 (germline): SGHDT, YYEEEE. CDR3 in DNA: TGTGCCAGCAGCTTGGTGAGACTAGCGGGCAAGGCTTACACCGGGGAGCTGTTTTTT. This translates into CASSLVRLAGKAYTGELFF. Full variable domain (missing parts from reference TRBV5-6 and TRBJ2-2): DAGVTQSPTHLIKTRGQQVTLRCSPKSGHDTVSWYQQALGQGPQFIFQYYEEEERQRGNFPDRFSGHQFPNYSSELNVNALLLGDSALYLCASSLVRLAGKAYTGELFFGEGSRLTVL.

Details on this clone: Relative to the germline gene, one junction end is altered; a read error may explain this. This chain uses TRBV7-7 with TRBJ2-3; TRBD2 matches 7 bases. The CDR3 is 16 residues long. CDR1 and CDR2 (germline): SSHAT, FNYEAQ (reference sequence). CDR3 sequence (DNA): TGTGCTAGCAGCTTAGTTCCGGGGGGTCTCACAGATACGCAGTATTTT. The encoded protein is CASSLVPGGLTDTQYF.

CDR3: CATSSIDRENQPQHF. The CDR3 DNA reads as TGTGCCACCAGCAGCATAGACAGGGAAAACCAGCCCCAGCATTTT. The chain is built from TRBV15 and TRBJ1-5, with 7 bases lining up with TRBD1. J gave up 7 bases and V 3 bases, and 9 bases lay outside the gene matches. The V gene's germline CDR1 is LNHNV and CDR2 YYDKDF (reference sequence). This CDR3 has 15 residues.

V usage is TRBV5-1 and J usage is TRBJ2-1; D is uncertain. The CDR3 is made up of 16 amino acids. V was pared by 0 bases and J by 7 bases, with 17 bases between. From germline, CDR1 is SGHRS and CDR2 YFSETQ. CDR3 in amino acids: CASSLDGFNFGNEQFF. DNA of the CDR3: TGCGCCAGCAGCTTGGATGGTTTTAATTTCGGGAATGAGCAGTTCTTC.

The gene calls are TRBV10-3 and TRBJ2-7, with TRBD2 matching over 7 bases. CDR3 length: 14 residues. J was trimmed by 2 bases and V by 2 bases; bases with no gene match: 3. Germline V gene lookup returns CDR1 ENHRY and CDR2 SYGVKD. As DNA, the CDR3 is TGTGCCATCAGTGAGGCTAGCGGAACCTACGAGCAGTACTTC. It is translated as CAISEASGTYEQYF.

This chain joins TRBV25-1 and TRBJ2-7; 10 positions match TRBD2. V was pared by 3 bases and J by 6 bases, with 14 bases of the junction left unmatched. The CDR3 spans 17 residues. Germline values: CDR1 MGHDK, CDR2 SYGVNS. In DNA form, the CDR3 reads TGTGCCAGCAGTGATCCTGATTGCTCTAGCGGGAGTACCGAGCAGTACTTC. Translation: CASSDPDCSSGSTEQYF.

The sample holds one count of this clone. DNA for the CDR3: TGTGCCGGGGGCTTGGTTGAGCAGTTCTTC. The encoded protein is CAGGLVEQFF. The chain uses TRBV6-6 and TRBJ2-1; weak D call: TRBD1 (6 bases). The CDR3 consists of 10 residues. Germline-derived CDR1 and CDR2 are MNHNY and SVGAGI (reference sequence). V was cut by 11 bases and J by 9 bases, with 11 bases left in between.

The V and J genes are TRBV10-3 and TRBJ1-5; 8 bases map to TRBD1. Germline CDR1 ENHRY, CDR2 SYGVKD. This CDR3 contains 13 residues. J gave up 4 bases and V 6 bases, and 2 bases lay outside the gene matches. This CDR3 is CAIRTGANQPQHF. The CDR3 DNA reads TGTGCCATCAGGACAGGGGCTAATCAGCCCCAGCATTTT.

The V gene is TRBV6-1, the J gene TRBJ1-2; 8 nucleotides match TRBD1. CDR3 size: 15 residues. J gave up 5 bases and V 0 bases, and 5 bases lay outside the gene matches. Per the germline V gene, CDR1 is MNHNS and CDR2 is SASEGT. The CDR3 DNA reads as TGTGCCAGCAGTGAAGCCGGACAGGGCGCATATGGCTACACCTTC. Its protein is CASSEAGQGAYGYTF.

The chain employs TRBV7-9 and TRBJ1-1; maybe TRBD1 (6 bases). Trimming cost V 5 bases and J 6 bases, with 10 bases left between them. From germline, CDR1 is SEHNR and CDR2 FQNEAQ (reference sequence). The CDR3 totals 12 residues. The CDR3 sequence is CASSLRGAEAFF. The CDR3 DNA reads TGTGCCAGCAGCCTCAGGGGCGCTGAAGCTTTCTTT.

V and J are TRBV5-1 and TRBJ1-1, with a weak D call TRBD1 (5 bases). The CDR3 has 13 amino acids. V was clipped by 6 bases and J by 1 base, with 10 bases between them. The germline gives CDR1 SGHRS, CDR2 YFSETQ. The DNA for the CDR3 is TGCGCCAGCAAGGGGCGCGAGAACACTGAAGCTTTCTTT. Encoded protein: CASKGRENTEAFF.

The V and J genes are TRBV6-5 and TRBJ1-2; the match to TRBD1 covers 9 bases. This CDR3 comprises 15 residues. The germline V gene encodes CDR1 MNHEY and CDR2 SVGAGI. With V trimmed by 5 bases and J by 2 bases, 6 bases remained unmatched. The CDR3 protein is CASSRPGTGNYGYTF. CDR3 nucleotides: TGTGCCAGCAGTCGTCCCGGGACAGGGAACTATGGCTACACCTTC.

As DNA, the CDR3 is TGCGCCAGCAGCCCCGGGGCGGGGGGAGCGACAGATACGCAGTATTTT. This gives the protein CASSPGAGGATDTQYF. The chain couples TRBV5-1 to TRBJ2-3; 8 nucleotides agree with TRBD2. The CDR3 sequence is 16 residues long. Germline V gene data show CDR1 as SGHRS and CDR2 as YFSETQ. V shed 4 bases, J shed 3 bases, and the junction held 10 bases outside the gene matches.

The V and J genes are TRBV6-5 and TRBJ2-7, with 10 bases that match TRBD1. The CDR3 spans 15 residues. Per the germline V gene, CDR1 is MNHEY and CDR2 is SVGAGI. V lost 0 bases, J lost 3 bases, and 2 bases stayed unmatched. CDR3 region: CASSYSTGGYYEQYF. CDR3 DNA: TGTGCCAGCAGTTACTCGACAGGGGGCTACTACGAGCAGTACTTC.

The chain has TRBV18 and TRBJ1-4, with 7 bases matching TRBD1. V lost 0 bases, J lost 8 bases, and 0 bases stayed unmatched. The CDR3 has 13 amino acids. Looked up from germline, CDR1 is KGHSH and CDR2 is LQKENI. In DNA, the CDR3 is TGTGCCAGCTCACCACCGGACAGGGAAAAACTGTTTTTT. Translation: CASSPPDREKLFF.

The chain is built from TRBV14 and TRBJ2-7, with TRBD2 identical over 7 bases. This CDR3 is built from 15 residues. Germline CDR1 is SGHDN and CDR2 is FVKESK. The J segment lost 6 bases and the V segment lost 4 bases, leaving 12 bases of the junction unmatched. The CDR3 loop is CASSPHAGEGIEQYF. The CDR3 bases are TGTGCCAGCAGCCCTCACGCGGGAGAAGGGATCGAGCAGTACTTC.

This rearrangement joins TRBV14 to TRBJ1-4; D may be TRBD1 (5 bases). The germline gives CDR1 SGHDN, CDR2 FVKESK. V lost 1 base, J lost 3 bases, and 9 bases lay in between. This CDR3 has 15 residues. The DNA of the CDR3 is TGTGCCAGCAGCCAAGTGGCAGGGTCTAATGAAAAACTGTTTTTT. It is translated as CASSQVAGSNEKLFF.

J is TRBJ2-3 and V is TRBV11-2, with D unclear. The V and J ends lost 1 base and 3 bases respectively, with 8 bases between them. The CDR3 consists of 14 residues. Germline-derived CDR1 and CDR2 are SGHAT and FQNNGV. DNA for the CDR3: TGTGCCAGCAGCTTAGCCCCCCGGACAGATACGCAGTATTTT. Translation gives CASSLAPRTDTQYF.

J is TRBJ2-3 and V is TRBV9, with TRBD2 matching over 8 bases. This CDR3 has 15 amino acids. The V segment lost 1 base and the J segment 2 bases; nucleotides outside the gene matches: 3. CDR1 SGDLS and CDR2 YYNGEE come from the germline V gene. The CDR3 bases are TGTGCCAGCAGCGTATTCGGGGGGGCCACAGATACGCAGTATTTT. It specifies CASSVFGGATDTQYF.

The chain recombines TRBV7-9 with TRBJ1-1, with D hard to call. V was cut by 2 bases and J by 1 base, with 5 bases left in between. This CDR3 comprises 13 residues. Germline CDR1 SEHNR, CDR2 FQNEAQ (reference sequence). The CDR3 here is CASSLSQNTEAFF. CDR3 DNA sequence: TGTGCCAGCAGCTTATCACAGAACACTGAAGCTTTCTTT.

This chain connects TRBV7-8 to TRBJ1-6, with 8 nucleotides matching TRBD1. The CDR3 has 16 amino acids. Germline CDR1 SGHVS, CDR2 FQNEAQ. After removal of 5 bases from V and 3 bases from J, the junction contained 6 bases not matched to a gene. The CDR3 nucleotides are TGTGCCAGCAGCCCCTCAGGGGGCGTCTATAATTCACCCCTCCACTTT. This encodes CASSPSGGVYNSPLHF.

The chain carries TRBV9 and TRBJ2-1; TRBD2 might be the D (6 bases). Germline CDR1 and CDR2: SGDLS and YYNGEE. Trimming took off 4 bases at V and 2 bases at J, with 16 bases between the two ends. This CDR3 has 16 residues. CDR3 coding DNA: TGTGCCAGCAGCAGGTCCGGGACTCAAACCTACAATGAGCAGTTCTTC. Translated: CASSRSGTQTYNEQFF.

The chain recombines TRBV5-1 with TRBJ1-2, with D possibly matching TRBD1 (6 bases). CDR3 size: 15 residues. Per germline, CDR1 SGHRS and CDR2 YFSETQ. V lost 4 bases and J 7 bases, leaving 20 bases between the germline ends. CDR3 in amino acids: CASSHEVQGRRGYTF. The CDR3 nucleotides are TGCGCCAGCAGCCATGAAGTACAGGGACGTCGTGGCTACACCTTC.

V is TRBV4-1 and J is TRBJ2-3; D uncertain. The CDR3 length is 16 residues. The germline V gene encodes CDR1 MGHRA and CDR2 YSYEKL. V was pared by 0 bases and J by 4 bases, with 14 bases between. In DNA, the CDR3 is TGCGCCAGCAGCCAAGAGTGGGCAGGTTATCCAGATACGCAGTATTTT. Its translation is CASSQEWAGYPDTQYF.

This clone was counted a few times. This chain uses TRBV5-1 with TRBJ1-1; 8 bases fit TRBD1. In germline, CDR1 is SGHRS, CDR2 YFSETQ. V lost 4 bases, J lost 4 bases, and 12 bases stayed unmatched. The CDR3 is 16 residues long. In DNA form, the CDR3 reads TGCGCCAGCAGCGTTCAATCAGGGGGCGGAAGCACTGAAGCTTTCTTT. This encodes CASSVQSGGGSTEAFF. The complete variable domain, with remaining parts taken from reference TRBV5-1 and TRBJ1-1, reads KAGVTQTPRYLIKTRGQQVTLSCSPISGHRSVSWYQQTPGQGLQFLFEYFSETQRNKGNFPGRFSGRQFSNSRSEMNVSTLELGDSALYLCASSVQSGGGSTEAFFGQGTRLTVV.

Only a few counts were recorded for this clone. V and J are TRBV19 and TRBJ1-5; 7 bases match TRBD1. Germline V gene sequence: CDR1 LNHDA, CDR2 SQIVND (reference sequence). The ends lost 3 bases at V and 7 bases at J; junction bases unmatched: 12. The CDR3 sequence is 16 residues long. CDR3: CASSMVTGTETQPQHF. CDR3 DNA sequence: TGTGCCAGTAGTATGGTTACCGGGACAGAAACCCAGCCCCAGCATTTT.